This is a list of T cell receptor beta chains from one sample in a study of T-cell memory formation after mild COVID-19. One entry per CDR3 protein, called by TCRdb with MiXCR from the 5' RACE reads. There are about 240,000 distinct CDR3 sequences in the sample; roughly 10% occur only once, and 22% lies in the top ten. The sample taken for sequencing was PBMCs or a T cell subset sorted from them (not recorded which). Receptors originate from a man between 18 and 35 years old who had mild COVID-19 (a few samples of this study predate the infection). Cell type and time point are not known. CDR3s include the opening cysteine and the closing phenylalanine or tryptophan. The D gene is left open where the match is weak. Size values are once, few and many counts, or a class for expanded clones, and some rows have none.

v_gene,abundance,d_gene,j_gene,CDR3nt,CDR3aa
TRBV5-1,NA,TRBD2,TRBJ2-3,TGCGCCAGCAGCTTTTCCACTAGCGGGGGGGCCACAGATACGCAGTATTTT,CASSFSTSGGATDTQYF
TRBV20-1,NA,NA,TRBJ2-7,TGCAGTGCCTTATCTTACTACGAGCAGTACTTC,CSALSYYEQYF
TRBV20-1,NA,NA,TRBJ1-2,TGCAGTGCTAGTGTGGACCCTATCGGCTACACCTTC,CSASVDPIGYTF
TRBV5-1,many,TRBD1,TRBJ2-1,TGCGCCAGCAGCCCCTTGACAGGGACGCTCGACAATGAGCAGTTCTTC,CASSPLTGTLDNEQFF
TRBV5-1,few,NA,TRBJ2-4,TGCGCCAGCAGCTACCTTCAGGGGGGCAGAAACATTCAGTACTTC,CASSYLQGGRNIQYF
TRBV12-3/TRBV12-4,NA,NA,TRBJ2-7,TGTGCCAGCAGTTTTGTCGAAGACGGTTGGAGGAGCTCCTACGAGCAGTACTTC,CASSFVEDGWRSSYEQYF
TRBV11-2,few,NA,TRBJ1-2,TGTGCCAGCAGCGCAGGAGTGAATCGGGGCTACACCTTC,CASSAGVNRGYTF
TRBV4-1,NA,TRBD1,TRBJ2-2,TGCGCCAGCAGCGCCCAGGGGGTTAACACCGGGGAGCTGTTTTTT,CASSAQGVNTGELFF
TRBV4-1,few,NA,TRBJ2-2,TGCGCCAGCAGCCAAGAATTGGTGGAGGGGAACACCGGGGAGCTGTTTTTT,CASSQELVEGNTGELFF
TRBV7-2,NA,TRBD2,TRBJ2-5,TGTGCCAGCAGCCCCCCGACTAGCGGACAAGAGACCCAGTACTTC,CASSPPTSGQETQYF
TRBV6-2/TRBV6-3,NA,NA,TRBJ2-5,TGTGCCAGCGGTGTGGGCCCGTACCAAGAGACCCAGTACTTC,CASGVGPYQETQYF
TRBV6-2/TRBV6-3,NA,TRBD2,TRBJ2-1,TGTGCCAGCAGTCGCCGCGGGGGGGCTTACAATGAGCAGTTCTTC,CASSRRGGAYNEQFF
TRBV19,NA,NA,TRBJ1-1,TGTGCCAGTAGTATGGACGGCCCGAACACTGAAGCTTTCTTT,CASSMDGPNTEAFF
TRBV25-1,few,NA,TRBJ2-5,TGTGCCAGCAGTGAATTACCGGGGGCGGATGAGACCCAGTACTTC,CASSELPGADETQYF
TRBV5-5,NA,NA,TRBJ1-2,TGTGCCAGCAGCTTGGTCCCAGGGAACCCAAATGGCTACACCTTC,CASSLVPGNPNGYTF
TRBV12-3/TRBV12-4,NA,NA,TRBJ1-5,TGTGCCAGCAGTTTTTCGGGTGGCAATCAGCCCCAGCATTTT,CASSFSGGNQPQHF
TRBV20-1,NA,NA,TRBJ2-5,TGCAGTGCTAGGAAACCGGGGGAAAAGACCCAGTACTTC,CSARKPGEKTQYF
TRBV19,NA,NA,TRBJ1-2,TGTGCCAGTAAGAACTATGGCTACACCTTC,CASKNYGYTF
TRBV4-1,few,NA,TRBJ2-7,TGCGCCAGCAGCCCGCAGACGGGGACCTACGAGCAGTACTTC,CASSPQTGTYEQYF
TRBV7-7,few,TRBD1,TRBJ2-5,TGTGCTAGCAGCTTGGGACAGGGAGTAACAGAGACCCAGTACTTC,CASSLGQGVTETQYF
TRBV12-3/TRBV12-4,NA,NA,TRBJ1-2,TGTGCCAGCAGCCATTTTCCCGGTGGCTACACCTTC,CASSHFPGGYTF
TRBV9,NA,TRBD1,TRBJ2-1,TGTGCCAGCAGCGCAACAGGACAGGGGGCCAATGAGCAGTTCTTC,CASSATGQGANEQFF
TRBV5-1,many,NA,TRBJ2-3,TGCGCCAGCAGCTTACAGGGAGCACCAGATACGCAGTATTTT,CASSLQGAPDTQYF
TRBV11-2,NA,NA,TRBJ2-3,TGTGCCAGCAGCCTACAGGTTACGCAGTATTTT,CASSLQVTQYF
TRBV2,NA,NA,TRBJ2-1,TGTGCCAGCAGCAGGGACCGGGACTCCCAATCCAATGAGCAGTTCTTC,CASSRDRDSQSNEQFF
TRBV12-3/TRBV12-4,few,NA,TRBJ2-7,TGTGCCAGCAGGTCGGGACGCAGCCCCTACGAGCAGTACTTC,CASRSGRSPYEQYF
TRBV7-2,NA,NA,TRBJ1-2,TGTGCCAGCAGCCCCCTCGGGGGCTCCAGTTACACCTTC,CASSPLGGSSYTF
TRBV7-2,NA,TRBD1,TRBJ1-6,TGTGCCAGCAGCCAGGGACAGGTTGGGTCTTCACCCCTCCACTTT,CASSQGQVGSSPLHF
TRBV29-1,few,NA,TRBJ1-1,TGCAGCGTTGTAGGGCTCCATCGCTCCACTGAAGCTTTCTTT,CSVVGLHRSTEAFF
TRBV29-1,few,TRBD2,TRBJ2-5,TGCAGCGTTGAAGGCCACGGGACTCCGGGGGGGACCCAGTACTTC,CSVEGHGTPGGTQYF
TRBV7-2,NA,NA,TRBJ2-3,TGTGCCAGCACCTGGACCGCAGATACGCAGTATTTT,CASTWTADTQYF
TRBV25-1,few,NA,TRBJ1-3,TGTGCCAGCAGTACGGGCTTGGGTGGAAACACCATATATTTT,CASSTGLGGNTIYF
TRBV12-5,many,TRBD2,TRBJ2-4,TGTGCTAGTGGTTTACCGTCCGAGCGGGGAAACATTCAGTACTTC,CASGLPSERGNIQYF
TRBV5-1,many,TRBD1,TRBJ2-3,TGCGCCAGCCGGGACAGGGCTATCGCAGATACGCAGTATTTT,CASRDRAIADTQYF
TRBV9,few,NA,TRBJ1-2,TGTGCCAGCAGCGATCCTTGGAACTATGGCTACACCTTC,CASSDPWNYGYTF
TRBV7-9,few,NA,TRBJ1-1,TGTGCCAGCAGCATAAACGACAGACTGAACACTGAAGCTTTCTTT,CASSINDRLNTEAFF
TRBV7-8,few,NA,TRBJ2-2,TGTGCCAGCAGCTTACTCCGGGAGCTGTTTTTT,CASSLLRELFF
TRBV7-2,few,NA,TRBJ1-1,TGTGCCAGCAGCCCCGGGTTGGGGGCGAGCGGTGAAGCTTTCTTT,CASSPGLGASGEAFF
TRBV5-1,many,TRBD2,TRBJ2-1,TGCGCCAGCAGCTTGGGTATGTATGGTACTAGCGATGATGAGCAGTTCTTC,CASSLGMYGTSDDEQFF
TRBV7-2,NA,NA,TRBJ1-2,TGTGCCAGCAGCTTTTCAGGGATTGGCTATGGCTACACCTTC,CASSFSGIGYGYTF
TRBV6-5,NA,NA,TRBJ2-3,TGTGCCAGCAGTTACCGGGGTTTAGGCGACACAGATACGCAGTATTTT,CASSYRGLGDTDTQYF
TRBV5-1,NA,NA,TRBJ2-2,TGCGCCAGCAGCTTGCGAACGAACACCGGGGAGCTGTTTTTT,CASSLRTNTGELFF
TRBV12-3/TRBV12-4,many,NA,TRBJ1-2,TGTGCCAGCAGCCCGCCCGGCAGTTCCTATGGCTACACCTTC,CASSPPGSSYGYTF
TRBV7-2,NA,NA,TRBJ1-1,TGTGCCAGCAGCTTAGCTGTCAGCCGAGAAGCTTTCTTT,CASSLAVSREAFF
TRBV12-3/TRBV12-4,NA,NA,TRBJ2-2,TGTGCCAGCAGTTTTTACGGGGCGAACACCGGGGAGCTGTTTTTT,CASSFYGANTGELFF
TRBV27,many,TRBD1,TRBJ2-7,TGTGCCAGCAACAGGGGGGCAAAGCAGTACTTC,CASNRGAKQYF